These 18 T cell receptor beta chains came from one sample sequenced in a study of follicular helper T cells after annual influenza vaccination. Time point indicated: 2015-2016 season, pre-vaccination. Data came from immunoSEQ multiplex PCR; TCRdb stores just in-frame clones and leaves some out. The sample lists some 12,000 clones; nearly 80% were seen once. Here the sequenced sample was CXCR5+ CD38- circulating T follicular helper cells from blood, taken on the day of influenza vaccination. Indicated subset: circulating Tfh, non-naive CD4+CXCR5+PD-1+ (ICOS+CD38+ or ICOS-CD38-). Every receptor here comes from an adult who received the influenza vaccine.

This chain connects TRBV30 to TRBJ1-2; perhaps TRBD1 as D (5 bases). The V end lost 5 bases, the J end lost 8 bases, and 15 bases lay between the germline ends. The CDR3 has 12 amino acids. The V gene's germline CDR1 is GTSNPN and CDR2 SVGIG (reference sequence). The CDR3 sequence is CAWGDLPVGYTF. CDR3 sequence (DNA): TGTGCCTGGGGGGACTTACCAGTGGGCTACACCTTC. The full variable domain, completed using reference TRBV30 and TRBJ1-2, is SQTIHQWPATLVQPVGSPLSLECTVEGTSNPNLYWYRQAAGRGLQLLFYSVGIGQISSEVPQNLSASRPQDRQFILSSKKLLLSDSGFYLCAWGDLPVGYTFGSGTRLTVV.

The chain is built from TRBV6-5 and TRBJ1-1; a possible D gene is TRBD1 (6 bases). In germline, CDR1 is MNHEY, CDR2 SVGAGI. Trimming removed 5 bases from V and 4 bases from J, with 17 bases in between. The CDR3 extends over 15 amino acids. The CDR3 sequence: CASSPFPGVGTEAFF. The CDR3 DNA reads as TGTGCCAGCAGTCCGTTTCCAGGGGTCGGCACTGAAGCTTTCTTT.

This sequence joins TRBV7-2 and TRBJ2-3; TRBD1 agrees at 8 bases. Germline V gene data show CDR1 as SGHTA and CDR2 as FQGNSA. The CDR3 has 14 amino acids. V was clipped by 4 bases and J by 3 bases; unmatched bases: 3. CDR3 nucleotides: TGTGCCAGCAGCTCGACAGGGGTTACAGATACGCAGTATTTT. Translation gives CASSSTGVTDTQYF.

This chain joins TRBV6-5 and TRBJ2-5; 10 bases map to TRBD1. The CDR3 sequence is 14 residues long. The junction had 5 bases not matched to a gene; V was cut back by 6 bases and J by 4 bases. The germline V gene encodes CDR1 MNHEY and CDR2 SVGAGI. CDR3 amino acids: CASRLRTGGETQYF. CDR3 in DNA: TGTGCCAGCAGACTAAGGACAGGGGGAGAGACCCAGTACTTC.

The rearrangement joins TRBV27 to TRBJ2-7, with D possibly being TRBD1 or TRBD2 (5 bases each). The V and J ends lost 11 bases and 2 bases respectively, with 19 bases between them. The CDR3 is made up of 14 amino acids. Germline CDR1 reads MNHEY; CDR2 reads SMNVEV (reference sequence). Written as DNA, the CDR3 is TGTGCCTCCGGGGCCTCTAGGCTTACCTACGAGCAGTACTTC. It codes for CASGASRLTYEQYF.

This clone was seen a handful of times. The CDR3 is CASSFLAGGLNTGELFF. The CDR3, as DNA: TGCGCCAGCAGCTTTTTAGCGGGGGGCCTTAACACCGGGGAGCTGTTTTTT. This chain uses TRBV5-1 with TRBJ2-2; 10 bases line up with TRBD2. This CDR3 spans 17 amino acids. J lost 2 bases, V lost 2 bases, and 6 bases had no gene match. Per germline, CDR1 SGHRS and CDR2 YFSETQ.

The CDR3 here is CASSLGTPGGEQFF. The CDR3, as DNA: TGTGCCAGCAGCTTGGGGACCCCAGGGGGTGAGCAGTTCTTC. This chain links TRBV5-4 with TRBJ2-1; TRBD1 matches at 7 bases. J lost 9 bases, V lost 0 bases, and 6 bases had no gene match. The CDR3 consists of 14 residues. CDR1 is SGHNT, CDR2 YYREEE, per germline (reference sequence).

The V and J genes are TRBV7-2 and TRBJ2-7; 7 positions agree with TRBD2. J gave up 6 bases and V 1 base, and 6 bases lay outside the gene matches. Germline V gene data show CDR1 as SGHTA and CDR2 as FQGNSA. The CDR3 sequence is 14 residues long. The CDR3 nucleotides read TGTGCCAGCAGCTTAGAGGGCGGGAGAGTCGAGCAGTACTTC. Amino acid sequence: CASSLEGGRVEQYF.

The V call is TRBV6-5, the J call TRBJ2-6, with a possible D match to TRBD2 (7 bases). The CDR3 has 16 residues. V was clipped by 2 bases and J by 3 bases, with 11 bases between them. CDR1 MNHEY and CDR2 SVGAGI come from the germline V gene. The chain's CDR3 is CASSYEGGLGANVLTF. The CDR3, as DNA: TGTGCCAGCAGTTACGAGGGGGGGCTTGGGGCCAACGTCCTGACTTTC.

V and J are TRBV9 and TRBJ1-6, with D unclear. This CDR3 is 14 amino acids long. V was trimmed by 1 base and J by 7 bases, leaving 9 bases between them. From germline, CDR1 is SGDLS and CDR2 YYNGEE. The CDR3 loop is CASSVQYDNSPLHF. The CDR3 bases are TGTGCCAGCAGCGTACAGTACGACAATTCACCCCTCCACTTT.

The CDR3 region has the DNA TGTGCCAGCAGCTTCCAGGACAGGGGATGGGAAGGGAATGAGCAGTTCTTC. This translates into CASSFQDRGWEGNEQFF. The rearrangement uses TRBV11-2 and TRBJ2-1, with 9 bases that match TRBD1. The CDR3 contains 17 residues. Germline V gene lookup returns CDR1 SGHAT and CDR2 FQNNGV. The junction had 13 bases not matched to a gene; V was cut back by 3 bases and J by 7 bases.

This sequence joins TRBV7-2 and TRBJ2-2; the D gene is possibly TRBD2 (5 bases). The CDR3 spans 14 residues. The germline V gene encodes CDR1 SGHTA and CDR2 FQGNSA. Trimming shortened V by 5 bases and J by 1 base, and 8 bases separated the two germline ends. CDR3 loop: CASSPGLNTGELFF. The CDR3 nucleotides are TGTGCCAGCAGCCCCGGACTGAACACCGGGGAGCTGTTTTTT.

The chain joins TRBV10-2 to TRBJ1-5, with D maybe TRBD1 (5 bases). The CDR3 sequence is 14 residues long. CDR1 is WSHSY and CDR2 is SAAADI in the germline V gene. V dropped 2 bases and J dropped 11 bases, with 16 bases sitting between them. CDR3 sequence: CASSEVSGREAQHF. The CDR3 DNA follows: TGCGCCAGCAGTGAGGTCTCAGGGAGGGAAGCCCAGCATTTT.

The rearrangement links TRBV7-9 to TRBJ1-1; no firm D call. The germline gives CDR1 SEHNR, CDR2 FQNEAQ (reference sequence). V lost 3 bases and J lost 4, with 12 bases in between. The CDR3 contains 14 residues. The CDR3 spells CASSFWTGSTEAFF. For the CDR3, the DNA is TGTGCCAGCAGCTTCTGGACTGGGTCCACTGAAGCTTTCTTT. Together with reference TRBV7-9 and TRBJ1-1, the CDR3 gives the full variable domain: DTGVSQNPRHKITKRGQNVTFRCDPISEHNRLYWYRQTLGQGPEFLTYFQNEAQLEKSRLLSDRFSAERPKGSFSTLEIQRTEQGDSAMYLCASSFWTGSTEAFFGQGTRLTVV.

This rearrangement joins TRBV7-7 to TRBJ2-3, with D hard to call. V lost 5 bases and J 1 base, leaving 10 bases between the germline ends. Germline loops: CDR1 SSHAT, CDR2 FNYEAQ (reference sequence). This CDR3 has 14 residues. The CDR3 nucleotides are TGTGCCAGCAGCGAAACGACGGGCACAGATACGCAGTATTTT. Translating gives CASSETTGTDTQYF.

J is TRBJ2-1 and V is TRBV30; TRBD2 is a possible D gene (6 bases). Trimming cost V 3 bases and J 2 bases, with 11 bases left between them. The CDR3 contains 14 residues. The V gene's germline CDR1 is GTSNPN and CDR2 SVGIG (reference sequence). Written as DNA, the CDR3 is TGTGCCTGGAGAGGGACTTCAGCCTACAATGAGCAGTTCTTC. Translated, it gives CAWRGTSAYNEQFF.

CDR3 sequence: CASSSPWDTQYF. The CDR3 DNA reads as TGTGCCAGCAGCTCCCCATGGGATACGCAGTATTTT. J is TRBJ2-3 and V is TRBV7-2; D unresolved. The V gene's germline CDR1 is SGHTA and CDR2 FQGNSA. The CDR3 has 12 residues. V was shortened by 4 bases and J by 6 bases, with 8 bases between the two germline ends.

The chain's CDR3 is CASSQVGSGGADTQYF. As DNA, the CDR3 is TGCGCCAGCAGCCAAGTTGGTTCGGGCGGGGCAGATACGCAGTATTTT. The chain employs TRBV5-1 and TRBJ2-3; perhaps TRBD2 as D (6 bases). The germline V gene encodes CDR1 SGHRS and CDR2 YFSETQ. The CDR3 spans 16 residues. V lost 4 bases to trimming and J lost 4 bases, with 19 bases between them.